Shown below are 29 T cell receptor beta chains from a single sample sequenced in a study of blood T cell repertoires in COVID-19. The method was immunoSEQ multiplex PCR; TCRdb's version includes in-frame clones alone and lacks a portion of them. The profile shows hundreds of thousands of clones, roughly 82% of them singletons. Material for sequencing was peripheral blood. These receptor sequences come from a woman in her seventies with acute or convalescent COVID-19.

V gene TRBV2 combines with J gene TRBJ1-2; 10 bases agree with TRBD1. The CDR3 runs to 16 residues. Germline V gives CDR1 SNHLY, CDR2 FYNNEI. The junction had 11 bases not matched to a gene; V was cut back by 6 bases and J by 4 bases. The CDR3 nucleotides read TGTGCCAGCAGACAAACTGGGGACAGGGGCCGCTATGGCTACACCTTC. It encodes CASRQTGDRGRYGYTF.

This clone was observed a few times. This chain uses TRBV20-1 with TRBJ1-1; D not certain. The germline CDR1 and CDR2 sequences are DFQATT and SNEGSKA (reference sequence). CDR3 length: 10 residues. Trimming cost V 5 bases and J 5 bases, with 6 bases left between them. The CDR3 DNA follows: TGCAGTGCTGCGGGGACTGAAGCTTTCTTT. Translated: CSAAGTEAFF.

This chain uses TRBV4-1 with TRBJ2-5, with 10 bases aligning to TRBD2. Germline V gene sequence: CDR1 MGHRA, CDR2 YSYEKL. J lost 0 bases, V lost 1 base, and 2 bases had no gene match. There are 16 residues in the CDR3. The CDR3 sequence is CASSQVGLADQETQYF. As DNA, the CDR3 is TGCGCCAGCAGCCAAGTTGGACTAGCGGACCAAGAGACCCAGTACTTC.

The chain employs TRBV3-1 (or the pseudogene TRBV3-2) and TRBJ1-1; TRBD1 is a possible D gene (5 bases). Deletions cut 4 bases from V and 8 bases from J, with 14 bases between. In germline, CDR1 is LGHDT, CDR2 YNNKEL (reference sequence). CDR3 size: 13 residues. CDR3 protein: CASSPKGYQEAFF. CDR3 DNA sequence: TGTGCCAGCAGCCCTAAGGGGTACCAAGAAGCTTTCTTT.

The V and J genes are TRBV6-6 and TRBJ1-3; no clear D gene. This CDR3 has 15 amino acids. Germline CDR1 is MNHNY and CDR2 is SVGAGI (reference sequence). V was clipped by 4 bases and J by 0 bases, with 10 bases between them. The CDR3 reads CASSSTLYSGNTIYF. CDR3 bases: TGTGCCAGCAGTTCGACACTTTACTCTGGAAACACCATATATTTT.

The chain couples TRBV5-1 to TRBJ1-1; D not certain. V lost 0 bases and J lost 8, with 8 bases in between. The CDR3 covers 12 residues. Germline CDR1 and CDR2: SGHRS and YFSETQ. The CDR3 DNA follows: TGCGCCAGCAGCTTGGGAAGTCGGGAAGCTTTCTTT. Translation gives CASSLGSREAFF.

The chain is built from TRBV19 and TRBJ2-1; D remains unclear. Trimming cost V 3 bases and J 0 bases, with 12 bases left between them. There are 16 residues in the CDR3. Germline V lookup: CDR1 LNHDA, CDR2 SQIVND (reference sequence). As DNA, the CDR3 is TGTGCCAGTAGTATGCCCACTAAGATCTCCTACAATGAGCAGTTCTTC. Translated, it gives CASSMPTKISYNEQFF. Using reference TRBV19 and TRBJ2-1 for the parts outside the CDR3, the full variable domain is DGGITQSPKYLFRKEGQNVTLSCEQNLNHDAMYWYRQDPGQGLRLIYYSQIVNDFQKGDIAEGYSVSREKKESFPLTVTSAQKNPTAFYLCASSMPTKISYNEQFFGPGTRLTVL.

The V call is TRBV6-6, the J call TRBJ2-3, with TRBD1 matching 8 bases. Germline CDR1 is MNHNY and CDR2 is SVGAGI (reference sequence). V was clipped by 0 bases and J by 4 bases; unmatched bases: 0. The CDR3 sequence is 14 residues long. DNA of the CDR3: TGTGCCAGCAGTTACTCGACAGGGGCAGATACGCAGTATTTT. Its protein product is CASSYSTGADTQYF.

The chain combines TRBV4-3 with TRBJ2-5, with D possibly being TRBD1 (6 bases). V was shortened by 0 bases and J by 6 bases, with 17 bases between the two germline ends. This CDR3 contains 16 residues. CDR1 and CDR2 from the germline V gene are LGHNA and YSLEER. The CDR3 region is CASSQDWGRGLQTQYF. The CDR3 DNA reads TGCGCCAGCAGCCAAGATTGGGGCAGGGGTTTGCAGACCCAGTACTTC.

The V gene is TRBV6-2 or TRBV6-3, the J gene TRBJ1-5; 10 nucleotides line up with TRBD1. The CDR3 length is 18 residues. The junction had 11 bases not matched to a gene; V was cut back by 2 bases and J by 4 bases. Germline-derived CDR1 and CDR2 are MNHEY and SVGEGT. The CDR3 is CASSYGLTGGGGNQPQHF. The CDR3 DNA reads as TGTGCCAGCAGTTACGGCTTGACAGGGGGCGGTGGAAATCAGCCCCAGCATTTT.

CDR3 bases: TGTGCCAGCAGCTCTGGATGGGCCTTGACGTCCACTGAAGCTTTCTTT. Its translation: CASSSGWALTSTEAFF. The chain uses TRBV5-5 and TRBJ1-1, with D unresolved. Germline CDR1 reads SGHKS; CDR2 reads YYEKEE (reference sequence). CDR3 length: 16 residues. V was cut by 3 bases and J by 4 bases, with 19 bases left in between.

The CDR3 reads CASSIEALGNYGYTF. The CDR3 DNA reads as TGTGCCAGTAGTATAGAGGCCCTCGGGAACTATGGCTACACCTTC. The gene calls are TRBV19 and TRBJ1-2; D not resolved. V was trimmed by 0 bases and J by 2 bases, leaving 10 bases between them. The CDR3 sequence is 15 residues long. Germline lookup yields CDR1 LNHDA and CDR2 SQIVND (reference sequence).

The chain is built from TRBV28 and TRBJ1-5, with D perhaps matching TRBD1 (6 bases). The CDR3 totals 16 residues. Trimming took 5 bases from V and 1 from J, leaving 15 bases between them. Germline V gene lookup returns CDR1 MDHEN and CDR2 SYDVKM. For the CDR3, the DNA is TGTGCCAGCAGTCCCCGGGGGGGGGCAAGCAATCAGCCCCAGCATTTT. This gives the protein CASSPRGGASNQPQHF.

Here the CDR3 DNA reads TGTGCCAGCAGTGCTCTGGGACAGCTCTCTGGAAACACCATATATTTT. Translation: CASSALGQLSGNTIYF. The chain carries TRBV6-1 and TRBJ1-3; 7 bases align to TRBD1. V was pared by 4 bases and J by 0 bases, with 6 bases of the junction left unmatched. The CDR3 sequence is 16 residues long. Germline CDR1 is MNHNS and CDR2 is SASEGT.

V usage is TRBV7-2 and J usage is TRBJ1-4, with D possibly TRBD1 on 6 matching bases. Germline CDR1 is SGHTA and CDR2 is FQGNSA. The V end was cut by 8 bases, the J end by 4 bases, with 17 bases between. The CDR3 is 15 amino acids. The CDR3 sequence is CASALQGRINEKLFF. DNA for the CDR3: TGTGCCAGCGCCTTACAGGGACGGATTAATGAAAAACTGTTTTTT.

As regards this clone: Distinct nucleotide sequences in the sample also encode this CDR3. The chain couples TRBV7-2 to TRBJ1-2; 10 bases are a match to TRBD1. Germline CDR1 and CDR2: SGHTA and FQGNSA. CDR3 size: 15 residues. The J segment lost 4 bases and the V segment lost 1 base, leaving 3 bases of the junction unmatched. Here the CDR3 reads CASSLGTGGVYGYTF. As DNA, the CDR3 is TGTGCCAGCAGCTTAGGGACAGGGGGAGTCTATGGCTACACCTTC.

The chain employs TRBV19 and TRBJ2-2; 8 positions match TRBD1. The CDR3 length is 15 residues. Trimming cost V 2 bases and J 4 bases; bases outside gene matches: 3. The germline gives CDR1 LNHDA, CDR2 SQIVND (reference sequence). The CDR3 sequence: CASSILTGGTGELFF. The CDR3 DNA follows: TGTGCCAGTAGTATACTTACAGGGGGCACCGGGGAGCTGTTTTTT.

V is TRBV11-2 and J is TRBJ1-2; D call uncertain. Trimming shortened V by 1 base and J by 3 bases, and 3 bases separated the two germline ends. This CDR3 has 12 amino acids. The germline CDR1 and CDR2 sequences are SGHAT and FQNNGV. CDR3 sequence (DNA): TGTGCCAGCAGCTTAGCCGACTATGGCTACACCTTC. Amino acid sequence: CASSLADYGYTF.

About this clone: The same CDR3 arises from other DNA sequences in this sample as well. The chain has TRBV7-2 and TRBJ2-4; TRBD1 aligns across 7 bases. Germline V gene sequence: CDR1 SGHTA, CDR2 FQGNSA. V lost 4 bases to trimming and J lost 2 bases; unmatched junction nucleotides: 2. This CDR3 is 14 amino acids long. CDR3 amino acids: CASSSTGTKNIQYF. The CDR3 DNA is TGTGCCAGCAGCTCGACAGGGACCAAAAACATTCAGTACTTC.

The V call is TRBV5-1, the J call TRBJ2-7; maybe TRBD2 (6 bases). Looked up from germline, CDR1 is SGHRS and CDR2 is YFSETQ. The V end was cut by 1 base, the J end by 5 bases, with 22 bases between. The CDR3 loop spans 17 amino acids. Written as DNA, the CDR3 is TGCGCCAGCAGCTTGATGACGGTGCGGGGTACTAGCCACGAGCAGTACTTC. Its protein product is CASSLMTVRGTSHEQYF.

This clone has only one observation. The CDR3 coding sequence is TGTGCCAGCTCACGACAGCCGAACCCAGATAACTATGGCTACACCTTC. Its translation: CASSRQPNPDNYGYTF. The chain links TRBV18 to TRBJ1-2; maybe TRBD1 (5 bases). From germline, CDR1 is KGHSH and CDR2 LQKENI. There are 16 residues in the CDR3. V was pared by 4 bases and J by 1 base, with 16 bases between.

On this clone itself: The sample holds other DNA sequences that translate to the same CDR3. V and J are TRBV19 and TRBJ2-7, with TRBD1 identical over 10 bases. The CDR3 sequence is 15 residues long. The V segment lost 2 bases and the J segment 3 bases; nucleotides outside the gene matches: 4. Germline loops: CDR1 LNHDA, CDR2 SQIVND (reference sequence). This chain's CDR3 is CASSIQGQGYYEQYF. DNA for the CDR3: TGTGCCAGTAGTATACAGGGACAGGGGTACTACGAGCAGTACTTC.

Here the CDR3 reads CASSYSGRRFVESQPQHF. DNA for the CDR3: TGTGCCAGCAGTTACTCGGGGCGCAGGTTCGTGGAAAGTCAGCCCCAGCATTTT. V is TRBV6-2 or TRBV6-3 and J is TRBJ1-5; D possibly corresponds to TRBD1 (5 bases). There are 18 residues in the CDR3. Germline loops: CDR1 MNHEY, CDR2 SVGEGT. Trimming cost V 0 bases and J 6 bases, with 21 bases left between them.

This clone occurred once. Compared with germline, one end of the junction differs, possibly owing to a read error. The chain recombines TRBV4-3 with TRBJ2-2, with D tentatively TRBD1 (6 bases). The CDR3 covers 16 residues. CDR1 is LGHNA, CDR2 YSLEER, per germline. The CDR3 here is CASSQVGGVRTGELFF. The DNA of the CDR3 is TGCGCCAGCAGTCAAGTAGGGGGTGTCAGAACCGGGGAGCTGTTTTTT.

The chain recombines TRBV2 with TRBJ1-4; tentatively, D is TRBD1 (6 bases). V was trimmed by 6 bases and J by 0 bases, leaving 11 bases between them. This CDR3 has 15 amino acids. Germline CDR1 SNHLY, CDR2 FYNNEI. CDR3 loop: CASRGRTATNEKLFF. The DNA of the CDR3 is TGTGCCAGCAGGGGAAGGACAGCAACTAATGAAAAACTGTTTTTT.

The CDR3 region is CASRPPGLVTDTQYF. The CDR3 DNA follows: TGTGCCAGTAGGCCACCGGGACTAGTGACAGATACGCAGTATTTT. The chain carries TRBV19 and TRBJ2-3; 8 nucleotides agree with TRBD2. CDR1 and CDR2 from the germline V gene are LNHDA and SQIVND (reference sequence). CDR3 length equals 15 residues. V lost 6 bases, J lost 3 bases, and 8 bases stayed unmatched.

V usage is TRBV6-5 and J usage is TRBJ1-1; the D gene is possibly TRBD1 (5 bases). The ends were cut back, 5 bases at V and 7 bases at J, with 20 bases in the middle. The CDR3 spans 15 residues. Looked up from germline, CDR1 is MNHEY and CDR2 is SVGAGI. The CDR3 loop reads CASSPTSRRGVEAFF. CDR3 in DNA: TGTGCCAGCAGTCCTACCTCACGAAGGGGCGTTGAAGCTTTCTTT.

Notes on this clone: This CDR3 is also generated by other DNA sequences in the sample. This chain links TRBV18 with TRBJ1-5; 8 bases fit TRBD1. The CDR3 covers 14 residues. V lost 4 bases to trimming and J lost 3 bases; unmatched junction nucleotides: 2. Germline loops: CDR1 KGHSH, CDR2 LQKENI. Here the CDR3 DNA reads TGTGCCAGCTCACTGGGACAGGTCAATCAGCCCCAGCATTTT. It specifies CASSLGQVNQPQHF.

The rearrangement uses TRBV10-3 and TRBJ2-5; no definite D call. This CDR3 contains 13 residues. CDR1 and CDR2 from the germline V gene are ENHRY and SYGVKD. The V end lost 0 bases, the J end lost 7 bases, and 9 bases lay between the germline ends. The DNA for the CDR3 is TGTGCCATCAGTGAGTCTTTCAGTGGGACCCAGTACTTC. Translation gives CAISESFSGTQYF.